These 22 T cell receptor beta chains came from one sample sequenced in a study of T cell repertoires in cytomegalovirus infection. TCRdb processed the reads anew with MiXCR; each CDR3 protein has one entry. This table holds 110,000 to 150,000 distinct CDR3 sequences, under 8.5% found once. The source material was PBMCs. The receptor source for this set is a human donor in good health (CMV status not recorded). Some clones in this sample may be carry-over from other donors' samples.

This clonotype was counted at least ten times. This chain connects TRBV7-2 to TRBJ2-3, with D tentatively TRBD1 or TRBD2 (6 bases each). The CDR3 is 15 residues long. The germline CDR1 and CDR2 sequences are SGHTA and FQGNSA. The V and J ends lost 1 base and 5 bases respectively, with 13 bases between them. CDR3 in DNA: TGTGCCAGCAGCTTAGGTAGCAGGGGAGGAGATACGCAGTATTTT. Encoded protein: CASSLGSRGGDTQYF.

This clonotype was counted ten times or more. This chain joins TRBV7-2 and TRBJ1-1; D is perhaps TRBD1 (5 bases). CDR3 length: 15 residues. CDR1 is SGHTA, CDR2 FQGNSA, per germline. Trimming shortened V by 4 bases and J by 5 bases, and 17 bases separated the two germline ends. CDR3 amino acids: CASSYTRVWGTEAFF. CDR3 in DNA: TGTGCCAGCAGCTATACCAGGGTTTGGGGTACTGAAGCTTTCTTT.

This clonotype was seen a few times. The V and J genes are TRBV6-2 or TRBV6-3 and TRBJ1-5; D may be TRBD1 (5 bases). Germline V lookup: CDR1 MNHEY, CDR2 SVGEGT. The CDR3 contains 14 residues. V gave up 10 bases and J gave up 6 bases, with 19 bases separating them. CDR3: CATRTSPGGQPQHF. CDR3 DNA: TGTGCCACGCGGACTTCCCCTGGGGGTCAGCCCCAGCATTTT.

This clonotype showed up many times. For the CDR3, the DNA is TGTGCCAGCAGGTATACAGGGGACCCGAACACCGGGGAGCTGTTTTTT. It specifies CASRYTGDPNTGELFF. This rearrangement joins TRBV7-9 to TRBJ2-2, with TRBD1 identical over 7 bases. The CDR3 length is 16 residues. The trim removed 6 bases at V and 0 bases at J, leaving 7 bases unmatched. Germline V gene lookup returns CDR1 SEHNR and CDR2 FQNEAQ (reference sequence).

The V call is TRBV12-3 or TRBV12-4, the J call TRBJ1-5, with D perhaps matching TRBD1 (6 bases). With 1 base removed from V and 6 bases from J, the gap between germline ends came to 10 bases. This CDR3 contains 14 residues. In nucleotides, the CDR3 is TGTGCCAGCAGTTTAGGGACAGTGGGTCAGCCCCAGCATTTT. This gives the protein CASSLGTVGQPQHF.

This clonotype was found a few times. The V and J genes are TRBV29-1 and TRBJ2-1; TRBD2 matches at 15 bases. The CDR3 runs to 15 residues. The ends lost 4 bases at V and 6 bases at J; junction bases unmatched: 4. Germline lookup yields CDR1 SQVTM and CDR2 ANQGSEA. The CDR3 sequence is CSVGGTSGGSNEQFF. The CDR3 DNA reads as TGCAGCGTTGGGGGGACTAGCGGGGGGTCCAATGAGCAGTTCTTC.

This chain uses TRBV9 with TRBJ1-1, with D possibly matching TRBD1 (6 bases). CDR1 SGDLS and CDR2 YYNGEE come from the germline V gene. The CDR3 is 13 residues long. Trimming took off 2 bases at V and 4 bases at J, with 9 bases between the two ends. The CDR3 sequence is CASSVGGATEAFF. DNA for the CDR3: TGTGCCAGCAGCGTGGGGGGGGCCACTGAAGCTTTCTTT.

This clonotype was picked up many times. The rearrangement uses TRBV6-2 or TRBV6-3 and TRBJ1-5; D is ambiguous. The CDR3 covers 15 residues. Germline CDR1 MNHEY, CDR2 SVGEGT. V was cut by 7 bases and J by 1 base, with 14 bases left in between. This CDR3 reads CASTQHGQSNQPQHF. The CDR3 DNA reads TGTGCCAGCACGCAACACGGGCAGAGCAATCAGCCCCAGCATTTT.

The table lists this clonotype with many counts. CDR3 nucleotides: TGTGCCAGCAGCTTCGGGGACAGGGGGCTTTCCACCTTC. It yields the protein CASSFGDRGLSTF. The gene calls are TRBV7-2 and TRBJ1-2, with 12 bases matching TRBD1. The CDR3 spans 13 residues. With V trimmed by 3 bases and J by 13 bases, 6 bases remained unmatched. The V gene's germline CDR1 is SGHTA and CDR2 FQGNSA.

There are many counts of this clonotype. This rearrangement joins TRBV7-3 to TRBJ1-6; D might be TRBD1 (6 bases). The V gene's germline CDR1 is SGHTA and CDR2 FQGTGA. The CDR3 length is 13 residues. Trimming cost V 2 bases and J 10 bases, with 9 bases left between them. CDR3: CASSLQGQSPLHF. In DNA form, the CDR3 reads TGTGCCAGCAGCTTACAGGGGCAGTCACCCCTCCACTTT.

This clonotype was seen only a few times. The V gene is TRBV10-3, the J gene TRBJ1-4; 7 positions match TRBD1. The V and J ends lost 0 bases and 5 bases, in that order; junction bases with no gene match: 3. The V gene's germline CDR1 is ENHRY and CDR2 SYGVKD. The CDR3 loop spans 15 amino acids. The CDR3 loop is CAISESGQLNEKLFF. CDR3 sequence (DNA): TGTGCCATCAGTGAGTCGGGACAGCTAAATGAAAAACTGTTTTTT.

The chain employs TRBV7-2 and TRBJ1-3; unclear D gene. V lost 3 bases and J 0 bases, leaving 9 bases between the germline ends. Germline CDR1 SGHTA, CDR2 FQGNSA. This CDR3 contains 15 residues. The CDR3 region is CASSFRASSGNTIYF. As DNA, the CDR3 is TGTGCCAGCAGCTTTCGGGCGAGCTCTGGAAACACCATATATTTT.

V usage is TRBV29-1 and J usage is TRBJ2-4; D is perhaps TRBD2 (7 bases). V was shortened by 4 bases and J by 7 bases, with 14 bases between the two germline ends. Germline-derived CDR1 and CDR2 are SQVTM and ANQGSEA. The CDR3 covers 13 residues. The CDR3 reads CSVVGGAVNIQYF. Written as DNA, the CDR3 is TGCAGCGTTGTGGGGGGGGCGGTCAACATTCAGTACTTC.

This clonotype has at least ten counts. The chain is built from TRBV6-1 and TRBJ1-2; tentative D call: TRBD1 (5 bases). The V and J ends lost 6 bases and 7 bases respectively, with 24 bases between them. Per the germline V gene, CDR1 is MNHNS and CDR2 is SASEGT. The CDR3 extends over 16 amino acids. CDR3 sequence: CASSPRDPWLGGGYTF. The CDR3 DNA sequence: TGTGCCAGCAGCCCACGGGACCCCTGGCTAGGTGGTGGCTACACCTTC.

This clonotype occurred many times. The rearrangement uses TRBV10-3 and TRBJ1-1; 9 nucleotides match TRBD1. From germline, CDR1 is ENHRY and CDR2 SYGVKD. The ends lost 7 bases at V and 8 bases at J; junction bases unmatched: 8. CDR3 length equals 13 residues. The DNA of the CDR3 is TGTGCCATCATTTCGGGACAGGGAAGCGAAGCTTTCTTT. As protein: CAIISGQGSEAFF.

The chain joins TRBV7-8 to TRBJ2-7; maybe TRBD1 (5 bases). This CDR3 spans 15 amino acids. V gave up 1 base and J gave up 2 bases, with 12 bases separating them. In germline, CDR1 is SGHVS, CDR2 FQNEAQ. CDR3 sequence (DNA): TGTGCCAGCAGCTTAGGACGGACAAATCCCTACGAGCAGTACTTC. This codes for CASSLGRTNPYEQYF.

This clonotype was observed at least ten times. The chain recombines TRBV20-1 with TRBJ2-2; 10 nucleotides align to TRBD1. The trim removed 8 bases at V and 6 bases at J, leaving 6 bases unmatched. Germline values: CDR1 DFQATT, CDR2 SNEGSKA (reference sequence). The CDR3 is 13 residues long. CDR3 coding DNA: TGCAGTCTCGACAGGGGGCAGGCCGGGGAGCTGTTTTTT. Protein: CSLDRGQAGELFF.

For this clonotype: Given the absence of the conserved phenylalanine or tryptophan at the CDR3 end, a read error is likely. The chain combines TRBV29-1 with TRBJ2-7, with D possibly being TRBD2 (6 bases). Germline V gene data show CDR1 as SQVTM and CDR2 as ANQGSEA. There are 14 residues in the CDR3. The germline V and J ends were trimmed by 4 bases and 5 bases, with 18 bases remaining between them. The chain's CDR3 is CSVGQPGGWDEQYS. The CDR3 coding sequence is TGCAGCGTTGGACAGCCCGGAGGGTGGGACGAGCAGTACTCC.

The table lists this clonotype with many counts. The chain uses TRBV7-2 and TRBJ1-4; no definite D call. Germline V CDR1 and CDR2: SGHTA, FQGNSA. There are 15 residues in the CDR3. Trimming took 6 bases from V and 5 from J, leaving 16 bases between them. CDR3 in amino acids: CASSPLGRINEKLFF. The CDR3, as DNA: TGTGCCAGCAGTCCCCTTGGACGGATAAATGAAAAACTGTTTTTT.

This clonotype has at least ten counts. This chain uses TRBV12-3 or TRBV12-4 with TRBJ1-5, with TRBD1 identical over 12 bases. The CDR3 sequence is 17 residues long. V lost 5 bases to trimming and J lost 3 bases; unmatched junction nucleotides: 8. In DNA, the CDR3 is TGTGCCAGCAGTCGGGACAGGGGGCGTGGGGTCAATCAGCCCCAGCATTTT. This codes for CASSRDRGRGVNQPQHF.

Details on this clonotype: A much more abundant neighbour one base away suggests this may be a read error. This chain connects TRBV5-4 to TRBJ1-2, with no clear D. Trimming took off 1 base at V and 4 bases at J, with 8 bases between the two ends. This CDR3 is built from 13 residues. From germline, CDR1 is SGHNT and CDR2 YYREEE (reference sequence). Here the CDR3 reads CASSLTWGYGYTF. The DNA of the CDR3 is TGTGCCAGCAGCTTGACATGGGGCTATGGCTACACCTTC.

The V gene is TRBV4-3, the J gene TRBJ1-1; TRBD1 might be the D (5 bases). V dropped 0 bases and J dropped 4 bases, with 12 bases sitting between them. Germline CDR1 and CDR2: LGHNA and YSLEER. The CDR3 is 15 amino acids. Here the CDR3 reads CASSQDQGWSTEAFF. CDR3 bases: TGCGCCAGCAGCCAAGATCAGGGTTGGAGCACTGAAGCTTTCTTT.